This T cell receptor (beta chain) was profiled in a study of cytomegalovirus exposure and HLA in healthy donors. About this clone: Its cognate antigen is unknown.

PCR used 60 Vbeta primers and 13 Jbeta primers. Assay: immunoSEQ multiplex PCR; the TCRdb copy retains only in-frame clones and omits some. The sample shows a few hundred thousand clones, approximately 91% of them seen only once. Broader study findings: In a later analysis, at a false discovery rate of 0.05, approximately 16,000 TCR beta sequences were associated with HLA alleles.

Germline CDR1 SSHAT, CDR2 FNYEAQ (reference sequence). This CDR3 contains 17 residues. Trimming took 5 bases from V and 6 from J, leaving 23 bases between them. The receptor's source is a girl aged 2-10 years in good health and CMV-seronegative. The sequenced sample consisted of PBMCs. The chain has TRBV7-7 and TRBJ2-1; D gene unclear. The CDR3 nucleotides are TGTGCCAGCAGCCCGGCGTTGGCTAGTAGGAATTTCAATGAGCAGTTCTTC. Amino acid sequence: CASSPALASRNFNEQFF.